This TCR beta chain was recovered during a study of identical twins. Study-wide results and caveats: An excess of low generation probability was shown by twin-shared out-of-frame alpha sequences. Insertions were fewer in abundant cord blood beta clonotypes, whereas memory repertoires showed none of this pattern.

Each donor (without exception) was a healthy Caucasian. Details on this clonotype: What it binds is not known.

TCRdb reprocessed the 5' RACE reads with MiXCR, giving one entry per CDR3 protein. The table includes roughly 1,500,000 distinct CDR3 sequences, about 30% detected once. Trimming removed 2 bases at V and 0 bases at J, with 13 bases between. This CDR3 is 17 amino acids long. In germline, CDR1 is MNHEY, CDR2 SMNVEV (reference sequence). The sample was cord blood. The rearrangement joins TRBV27 to TRBJ2-2; D possibly corresponds to TRBD2 (5 bases). The receptor was derived from a newborn girl in good health. CDR3 nucleotide sequence: TGTGCCAGCAGTTTACGGGGATTGACACCGAACACCGGGGAGCTGTTTTTT. Translated: CASSLRGLTPNTGELFF.